The sample holds a few counts of the clone carrying this TCR beta chain. The authors built TCR beta libraries using iRepertoire HTBI primers and Arm-PCR of CDR3 regions. TCRdb reanalysed the multiplex PCR reads using MiXCR and keeps one entry per CDR3 protein. Of approximately 490,000 distinct CDR3 sequences detected, 15% to 20% appear once; the ten largest clones hold approximately 12%. The time point was: newly diagnosed GD, antithyroid drugs for less than 3 months. PBMCs provided the RNA from which the TCR library was made. Patients came from an endocrinology department in Xi'an, China. The data are from a study of regulatory T cells in long-lasting Graves disease. In addition, the sample was reused for a study of T cells in Graves' hyperthyroidism and ophthalmopathy. That study adds: Stable hyperthyroidism was separated from ophthalmopathy by a model based on 13 V-J features.

Sequenced material: peripheral blood mononuclear cells (PBMCs), taken at new diagnosis, from a patient treated with antithyroid drugs. This TCR derives from a middle-aged man with Graves disease.

As DNA, the CDR3 is TGTGCCAGCACCATTTCTTCAGGGCAGGGGGCCTACGAGCAGTACTTC. It translates to CASTISSGQGAYEQYF. The chain joins TRBV7-8 to TRBJ2-7; 7 bases are shared with TRBD1. The V and J ends lost 7 bases and 2 bases, in that order; junction bases with no gene match: 14. Germline values: CDR1 SGHVS, CDR2 FQNEAQ. The CDR3 is 16 residues long.